These T cell receptor beta chains were read from a single sample in a study of lung T cells in sarcoidosis with Löfgren's syndrome. TCRdb called the reads again in MiXCR, with one record for every CDR3 protein. The sample gives 60,000 to 65,000 distinct CDR3 sequences, 21% of which show up once; under 3% is in the top ten. The sample was CD4+ T cells from PBMCs. Every receptor here comes from a human donor with sarcoidosis (Löfgren's syndrome or another form), or a control subject (not recorded which). Both conserved end residues are part of each CDR3. D genes are given only for firm matches. The listing skips clone size in some rows; elsewhere it reads once, few, many or a size class.

v_call: TRBV18
j_call: TRBJ1-1
clone_size: few
d_call: .
cdr3_nt: TGTGCCAGCTCCCTCGGGCAGATCACTGAAGCTTTCTTT
cdr3_aa: CASSLGQITEAFF

v_call: TRBV6-1
j_call: TRBJ2-5
clone_size: many
d_call: .
cdr3_nt: TGTGCCAGCAGTGCACAGGGCCAGGCCCAGTACTTC
cdr3_aa: CASSAQGQAQYF

v_call: TRBV4-2
j_call: TRBJ2-4
clone_size: .
d_call: .
cdr3_nt: TGTGCCAGCAGCCAAGAGGGACTTGATAGACAAAACATTCAGTACTTC
cdr3_aa: CASSQEGLDRQNIQYF

v_call: TRBV12-3/TRBV12-4
j_call: TRBJ2-1
clone_size: few
d_call: TRBD2
cdr3_nt: TGTGCCAGCAGCCCAAGGACTAGCGAAGCTCAGGGGCAGTTCTTC
cdr3_aa: CASSPRTSEAQGQFF

v_call: TRBV6-6
j_call: TRBJ1-6
clone_size: medium-sized
d_call: TRBD1
cdr3_nt: TGTGCCAGCAGTTACTCCCGTCCGCCAGGGGGTAAATCACCCCTCCACTTT
cdr3_aa: CASSYSRPPGGKSPLHF

v_call: TRBV18
j_call: TRBJ2-1
clone_size: many
d_call: TRBD2
cdr3_nt: TGTGCCAGCTCAGCCCGAGGCGGGAGCTCCTACAATGAGCAGTTCTTC
cdr3_aa: CASSARGGSSYNEQFF

v_call: TRBV6-2/TRBV6-3
j_call: TRBJ2-7
clone_size: many
d_call: .
cdr3_nt: TGTGCCAGCAATCTCGGGGAAGTCTACGAGCAGTACTTC
cdr3_aa: CASNLGEVYEQYF

v_call: TRBV12-3/TRBV12-4
j_call: TRBJ1-1
clone_size: .
d_call: .
cdr3_nt: TGTGCCAGCAGTTTTAGCTTAGGGAGCGCTGAAGCTTTCTTT
cdr3_aa: CASSFSLGSAEAFF

v_call: TRBV20-1
j_call: TRBJ2-2
clone_size: many
d_call: TRBD1
cdr3_nt: TGCAGTGCCTCACAGGGGCTCACGAACACCGGGGAGCTGTTTTTT
cdr3_aa: CSASQGLTNTGELFF

v_call: TRBV4-3
j_call: TRBJ2-2
clone_size: few
d_call: TRBD2
cdr3_nt: TGCGCCAGCAGCCCAGGGACTAGCGGGATGGGGACCGGGGAGCTGTTTTTT
cdr3_aa: CASSPGTSGMGTGELFF

v_call: TRBV11-2
j_call: TRBJ2-1
clone_size: .
d_call: TRBD1
cdr3_nt: TGTGCCAGCAGCTCCGGGACAGGGGCCTACAATGAGCAGTTCTTC
cdr3_aa: CASSSGTGAYNEQFF

v_call: TRBV28
j_call: TRBJ2-1
clone_size: few
d_call: TRBD2
cdr3_nt: TGTGCCAGCAGCTGGACTAGCAGCACGAATGAGCAGTTCTTC
cdr3_aa: CASSWTSSTNEQFF

v_call: TRBV28
j_call: TRBJ2-5
clone_size: .
d_call: .
cdr3_nt: TGTGCCAGCAGTTTACCGCAGGGTAGGGAGGCCCAGTACTTC
cdr3_aa: CASSLPQGREAQYF

v_call: TRBV25-1
j_call: TRBJ2-5
clone_size: many
d_call: .
cdr3_nt: TGTGCCAGCAGTGAATTAGGAGGCATAGAGACCCAGTACTTC
cdr3_aa: CASSELGGIETQYF

v_call: TRBV12-3/TRBV12-4
j_call: TRBJ1-1
clone_size: few
d_call: TRBD1
cdr3_nt: TGTGCCAGCAGTCTTCTCCCCGGGACAGCCAACTCTTACACTGAAGCTTTCTTT
cdr3_aa: CASSLLPGTANSYTEAFF